The entry below describes one TCR beta chain. Sequenced by immunoSEQ multiplex PCR; TCRdb stores in-frame clones only, minus some. This table holds approximately 8,200 clones, roughly 70% found once. Germline trimming cut 0 bases from V and 4 bases from J; bases unmatched to any gene: 6. CDR1 and CDR2 (germline): SGDLS, YYNGEE. The CDR3 contains 15 residues. This entry belongs to a study of somatic mutations in cytotoxic T cells in rheumatoid arthritis. V usage is TRBV9 and J usage is TRBJ1-1, with 7 bases fitting TRBD1. Sequenced: CD8+ T cells sorted from blood. This clonotype was sampled from an adult with rheumatoid arthritis. CDR3 nucleotide sequence: TGTGCCAGCAGCGTAGCTGAGGGGGCGGGCACTGAAGCTTTCTTT. Amino acid sequence: CASSVAEGAGTEAFF.